This T cell receptor beta chain was found in a study of control samples from healthy donors and cancer patients. Using immunoSEQ multiplex PCR, the repertoire was profiled, and TCRdb retains in-frame clones only, with some absent. The table includes 150,000 to 200,000 clones, 85% to 90% detected once. The CDR3 runs 14 residues. With V trimmed by 1 base and J by 4 bases, 2 bases remained unmatched. Germline V CDR1 and CDR2: SEHNR, FQNEAQ (reference sequence). This chain uses TRBV7-9 with TRBJ2-3, with TRBD2 identical over 7 bases. Sample: blood. The TCR originated in a man aged 25-45 years in good health. In DNA form, the CDR3 reads TGTGCCAGCAGCTTAGGGACTAGACCAGATACGCAGTATTTT. It translates to CASSLGTRPDTQYF.